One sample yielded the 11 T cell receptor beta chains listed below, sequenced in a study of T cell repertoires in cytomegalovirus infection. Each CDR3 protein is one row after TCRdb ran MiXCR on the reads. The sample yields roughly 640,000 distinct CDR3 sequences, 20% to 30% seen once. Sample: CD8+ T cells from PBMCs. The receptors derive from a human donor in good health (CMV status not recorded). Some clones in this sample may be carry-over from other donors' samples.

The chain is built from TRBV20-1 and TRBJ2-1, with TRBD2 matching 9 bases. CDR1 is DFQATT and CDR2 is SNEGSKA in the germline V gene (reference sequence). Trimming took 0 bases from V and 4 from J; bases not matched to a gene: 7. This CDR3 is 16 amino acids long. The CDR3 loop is CSARDLVAGAYNEQFF. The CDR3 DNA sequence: TGCAGTGCTAGAGATCTCGTAGCGGGGGCATACAATGAGCAGTTCTTC.

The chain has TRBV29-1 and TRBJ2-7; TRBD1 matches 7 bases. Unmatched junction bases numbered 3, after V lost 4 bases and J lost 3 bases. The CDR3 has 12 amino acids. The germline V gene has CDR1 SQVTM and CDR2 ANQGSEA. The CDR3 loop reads CSVVDRYYEQYF. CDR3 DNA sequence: TGCAGCGTTGTGGACAGGTACTACGAGCAGTACTTC.

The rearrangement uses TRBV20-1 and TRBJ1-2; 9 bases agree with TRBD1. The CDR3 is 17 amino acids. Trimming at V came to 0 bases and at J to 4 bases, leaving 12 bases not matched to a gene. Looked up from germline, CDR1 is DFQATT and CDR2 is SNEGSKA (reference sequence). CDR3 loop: CSARDYYGDRVSYGYTF. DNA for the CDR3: TGCAGTGCTAGAGATTATTATGGGGACAGGGTCTCCTATGGCTACACCTTC.

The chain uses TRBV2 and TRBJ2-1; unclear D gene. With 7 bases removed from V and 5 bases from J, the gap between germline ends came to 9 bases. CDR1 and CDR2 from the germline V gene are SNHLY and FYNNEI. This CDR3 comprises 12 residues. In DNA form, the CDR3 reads TGTGCCAGCATTAAGGGCCACAATGAGCAGTTCTTC. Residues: CASIKGHNEQFF.

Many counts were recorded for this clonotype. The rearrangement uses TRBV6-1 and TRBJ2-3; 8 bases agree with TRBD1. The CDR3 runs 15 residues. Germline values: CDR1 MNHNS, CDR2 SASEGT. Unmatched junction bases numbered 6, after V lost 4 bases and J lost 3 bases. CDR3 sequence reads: CASSGQGYWTDTQYF. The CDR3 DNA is TGTGCCAGCAGTGGACAGGGGTATTGGACAGATACGCAGTATTTT.

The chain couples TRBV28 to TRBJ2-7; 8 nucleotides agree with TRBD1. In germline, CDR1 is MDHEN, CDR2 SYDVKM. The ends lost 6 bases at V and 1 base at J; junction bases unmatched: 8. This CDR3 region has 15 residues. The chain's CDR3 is CASRSDRGSSYEQYV. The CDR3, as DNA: TGTGCCAGCAGGAGTGACAGGGGTTCGTCCTACGAGCAGTACGTC.

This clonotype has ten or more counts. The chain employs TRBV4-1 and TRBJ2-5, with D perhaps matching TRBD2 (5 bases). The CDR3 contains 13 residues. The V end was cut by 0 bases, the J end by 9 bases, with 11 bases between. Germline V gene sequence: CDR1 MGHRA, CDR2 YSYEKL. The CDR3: CASSQDNQEAQYF. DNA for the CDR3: TGCGCCAGCAGCCAAGATAACCAGGAGGCCCAGTACTTC.

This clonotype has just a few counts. CDR3 in amino acids: CASGLNPDTDTQYF. Written as DNA, the CDR3 is TGTGCTAGTGGTTTGAACCCAGACACAGATACGCAGTATTTT. This rearrangement joins TRBV12-5 to TRBJ2-3; D not resolved. The CDR3 sequence is 14 residues long. The V end was cut by 2 bases, the J end by 2 bases, with 8 bases between. Germline V lookup: CDR1 LGHNT, CDR2 FRNRAP.

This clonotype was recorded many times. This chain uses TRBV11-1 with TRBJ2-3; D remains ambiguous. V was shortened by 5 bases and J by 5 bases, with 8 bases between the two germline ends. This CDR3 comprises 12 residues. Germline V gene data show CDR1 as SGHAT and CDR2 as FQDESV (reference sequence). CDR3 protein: CASSRPEDTQYF. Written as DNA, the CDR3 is TGTGCCAGCAGCCGCCCTGAAGATACGCAGTATTTT.

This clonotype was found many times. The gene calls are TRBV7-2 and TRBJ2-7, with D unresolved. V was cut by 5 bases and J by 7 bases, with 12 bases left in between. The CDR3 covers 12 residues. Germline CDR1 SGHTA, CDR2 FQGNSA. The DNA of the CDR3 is TGTGCCAGCAGCCCTCCGGCTTGGGAGCAGTACTTC. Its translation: CASSPPAWEQYF.

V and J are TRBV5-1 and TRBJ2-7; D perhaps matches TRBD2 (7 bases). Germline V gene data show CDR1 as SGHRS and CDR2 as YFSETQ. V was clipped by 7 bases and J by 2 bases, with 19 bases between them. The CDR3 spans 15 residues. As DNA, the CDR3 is TGCGCCAGCTCGGAAGGGGGGGGCGCCCCCTACGAGCAGTACTTC. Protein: CASSEGGGAPYEQYF.